Shown below are 9 T cell receptor beta chains from a single sample sequenced in a study of resident and recirculating memory T cells in vitiligo. Produced via immunoSEQ multiplex PCR; TCRdb's table is partial and in-frame only. The table has 70,000 to 75,000 clones, 80% to 95% seen once; the top ten hold less than 5%. Sequencing was performed on blood. These receptors originate from a male donor with vitiligo.

The sample holds one count of this clone. CDR3 sequence: CAWSGQVQETQYF. CDR3 nucleotides: TGTGCCTGGAGTGGACAAGTCCAAGAGACCCAGTACTTC. The rearrangement joins TRBV30 to TRBJ2-5; D unclear. V lost 1 base and J 1 base, leaving 7 bases between the germline ends. The germline V gene encodes CDR1 GTSNPN and CDR2 SVGIG (reference sequence). The CDR3 runs 13 residues. The full variable domain, completed using reference TRBV30 and TRBJ2-5, is SQTIHQWPATLVQPVGSPLSLECTVEGTSNPNLYWYRQAAGRGLQLLFYSVGIGQISSEVPQNLSASRPQDRQFILSSKKLLLSDSGFYLCAWSGQVQETQYFGPGTRLLVL.

The table lists this clone with a count of one. The CDR3 region has the DNA TGTGCCAGTAGTATATCCAGGGGGCCCTACGAGCAGTACTTC. Amino acid sequence: CASSISRGPYEQYF. This chain connects TRBV19 to TRBJ2-7; 8 bases align to TRBD1. After removal of 2 bases from V and 2 bases from J, the junction contained 2 bases not matched to a gene. The germline gives CDR1 LNHDA, CDR2 SQIVND (reference sequence). This CDR3 region has 14 residues.

The chain employs TRBV18 and TRBJ2-1, with 11 nucleotides matching TRBD2. CDR1 is KGHSH and CDR2 is LQKENI in the germline V gene. This CDR3 region has 15 residues. Trimming at V came to 0 bases and at J to 10 bases, leaving 5 bases not matched to a gene. CDR3: CASSPPSSSGGEQFF. In DNA, the CDR3 is TGTGCCAGCTCACCACCGAGTTCTAGCGGGGGGGAGCAGTTCTTC.

The rearrangement links TRBV4-1 to TRBJ1-3; 9 nucleotides align to TRBD1. The CDR3 runs to 16 residues. The germline V gene encodes CDR1 MGHRA and CDR2 YSYEKL. Trimming took 2 bases from V and 4 from J; bases not matched to a gene: 6. The CDR3 here is CASSQPRTGAGNTIYF. CDR3 nucleotide sequence: TGCGCCAGCAGCCAACCCAGGACAGGGGCAGGAAACACCATATATTTT.

The chain recombines TRBV4-3 with TRBJ2-1, with 8 nucleotides matching TRBD2. V dropped 0 bases and J dropped 0; count of bases not matched to a gene: 7. The CDR3 has 18 amino acids. In germline, CDR1 is LGHNA, CDR2 YSLEER. CDR3 sequence reads: CASSQDAAGGYSYNEQFF. CDR3 DNA sequence: TGCGCCAGCAGCCAAGATGCTGCGGGGGGATACTCCTACAATGAGCAGTTCTTC.

The genes are TRBV4-2 and TRBJ2-7, with TRBD1 as a possible D gene (6 bases). Germline CDR1 reads LGHNA; CDR2 reads YNFKEQ. The CDR3 loop spans 14 amino acids. Trimming shortened V by 6 bases and J by 0 bases, and 12 bases separated the two germline ends. The CDR3 DNA is TGTGCCAGCAGTCGACAGGACATCTCCTACGAGCAGTACTTC. As protein: CASSRQDISYEQYF.

V is TRBV7-2 and J is TRBJ2-5; 13 nucleotides agree with TRBD2. CDR1 and CDR2 (germline): SGHTA, FQGNSA. The CDR3 is 15 residues long. J gave up 2 bases and V 5 bases, and 2 bases lay outside the gene matches. The CDR3 bases are TGTGCCAGCAGCCGGACTAGCGGGGGACAAGAGACCCAGTACTTC. Translation gives CASSRTSGGQETQYF.

This chain joins TRBV30 and TRBJ1-1; D perhaps matches TRBD1 (5 bases). The germline V and J ends were trimmed by 0 bases and 7 bases, with 12 bases remaining between them. The CDR3 extends over 13 amino acids. Germline V gives CDR1 GTSNPN, CDR2 SVGIG (reference sequence). The DNA of the CDR3 is TGTGCCTGGAGTGTACACTCGGGGGTTGAAGCTTTCTTT. Amino acids: CAWSVHSGVEAFF.

The gene calls are TRBV18 and TRBJ2-7; 8 bases line up with TRBD1. This CDR3 contains 16 residues. Trimming cost V 3 bases and J 1 base; bases outside gene matches: 8. The germline V gene encodes CDR1 KGHSH and CDR2 LQKENI. The CDR3 sequence: CASSPLPRQGSYEQYF. CDR3 coding DNA: TGTGCCAGCTCACCCCTCCCGAGACAGGGGTCCTACGAGCAGTACTTC.